This TCR beta chain was identified during a study of T cell repertoires in cytomegalovirus infection. Study details: Public TCR beta signatures were indicative of both CMV infection and a matching HLA type. Notes on the study in general: CMV carriers having the relevant HLA were flagged by cumulative public TCR beta family frequency.

Using its own MiXCR run on the reads, TCRdb lists one record per CDR3 protein. Counted here are approximately 910,000 distinct CDR3 sequences, roughly 31% occurring once; the ten biggest clones make up around 15%. This clonotype was seen at least ten times. Its antigen is still unknown. Germline and junction disagree at one end, which may indicate a read error. The CDR3 runs to 13 residues. CDR1 is SSHAT, CDR2 FNYEAQ, per germline (reference sequence). The gene calls are TRBV7-7 and TRBJ2-3, with D possibly matching TRBD1 (5 bases). Specimen: cultured CD8+ T cells from PBMCs, collected from culture after CMV antigen stimulation. The clonotype was recovered from a human donor in good health (CMV status not recorded). Some clones in this sample may be carry-over from other donors' samples. The CDR3 region has the DNA TGTGCTAGCAGCTTATCAGGGAAAGATACGCAGTATTTT. This codes for CASSLSGKDTQYF. Using reference TRBV7-7 and TRBJ2-3 for the parts outside the CDR3, the full variable domain is GAGVSQSPRYKVTKRGQDVTLRCDPISSHATLYWYQQALGQGPEFLTYFNYEAQPDKSGLPSDRFSAERPEGSISTLTIQRTEQRDSAMYRCASSLSGKDTQYFGPGTRLTVL.